These T cell receptor beta chains were read from a single sample in a study of blood T cell repertoires in COVID-19. Libraries were prepared by immunoSEQ multiplex PCR; TCRdb keeps only in-frame clonotypes and omits some of them. The profile shows approximately 200,000 clones, 90% of them singletons. Sequenced sample: peripheral blood. All receptors come from a man between 25 and 39 years old with COVID-19, enrolled during active disease. Both conserved end residues are part of each CDR3. The D gene is left open where the match is weak. Clone size is given for some rows only: seen once, a few or many times, or a class if the clone is expanded.

TRBV4-2	once	TRBD2	TRBJ2-1	CASSPGTSGRPQVRSSYNEQFF	TGTGCCAGCAGCCCCGGGACTAGCGGGAGGCCCCAGGTCAGGAGCTCCTACAATGAGCAGTTCTTC
TRBV2	few	-	TRBJ1-1	CASSEAGQRRNTEAFF	TGTGCCAGCAGTGAGGCAGGACAGAGGAGGAACACTGAAGCTTTCTTT
TRBV30	-	-	TRBJ1-2	CAWTANYGYTF	TGTGCCTGGACAGCTAACTATGGCTACACCTTC
TRBV20-1	-	-	TRBJ2-5	CSATMTSSQYF	TGCAGTGCTACTATGACTAGTTCTCAGTACTTC
TRBV25-1	-	TRBD1	TRBJ2-1	CASSVTRGQGQFF	TGTGCCAGCAGTGTAACCAGGGGACAGGGGCAGTTCTTC
TRBV5-1	-	TRBD1	TRBJ1-2	CASSPGQGATYGYTF	TGCGCCAGCAGCCCGGGACAGGGAGCAACATATGGCTACACCTTC
TRBV7-6	once	TRBD1	TRBJ2-5	CASSLIRQGSQETQYF	TGTGCCAGCAGCTTGATTCGACAGGGTTCACAAGAGACCCAGTACTTC
TRBV30	-	-	TRBJ2-3	CAWSVLSSQYF	TGTGCCTGGAGTGTACTAAGTTCGCAGTATTTT
TRBV5-4	-	TRBD2	TRBJ2-7	CASSVRDYPPYEQYF	TGTGCCAGCAGCGTCCGGGACTACCCTCCTTACGAGCAGTACTTC
TRBV14	-	TRBD1	TRBJ1-1	CASSYGTGTYTEAFF	TGTGCCAGCAGCTACGGGACAGGGACGTACACTGAAGCTTTCTTT
TRBV27	-	TRBD1	TRBJ2-7	CASSFLTGSVYEQYF	TGTGCCAGCAGTTTCCTGACAGGGTCTGTCTACGAGCAGTACTTC
TRBV4-3	-	-	TRBJ2-1	CASSQDRGGYNEQFF	TGCGCCAGCAGCCAAGATCGGGGTGGTTACAATGAGCAGTTCTTC
TRBV7-9	-	-	TRBJ1-6	CASSFLPSNSPLHF	TGTGCCAGCAGCTTCCTCCCCTCTAATTCACCCCTCCACTTT
TRBV19	-	-	TRBJ1-2	CASNPTQGTYGYTF	TGTGCCAGTAACCCAACGCAGGGGACCTATGGCTACACCTTC
TRBV5-1	-	TRBD1	TRBJ2-3	CASSPGTGGTDTQYF	TGCGCCAGCAGCCCAGGGACAGGGGGGACAGATACGCAGTATTTT
TRBV27	-	TRBD2	TRBJ2-2	CASSLLFLAGEWTGELFF	TGTGCCAGCAGTTTACTGTTCCTAGCGGGAGAGTGGACCGGGGAGCTGTTTTTT
TRBV5-6	-	TRBD2	TRBJ2-7	CASSFRAGGNSYEQYF	TGTGCCAGCAGCTTCCGAGCGGGGGGAAACTCCTACGAGCAGTACTTC
TRBV5-6	-	-	TRBJ1-2	CASSLARGPNYGYTF	TGTGCCAGCAGCTTGGCAAGGGGCCCTAACTATGGCTACACCTTC
TRBV6-5	-	TRBD1	TRBJ2-7	CASWTGTPSYEQYF	TGTGCCAGCTGGACAGGGACCCCCTCCTACGAGCAGTACTTC
TRBV27	-	TRBD1	TRBJ1-1	CASREIGTVTEAFF	TGTGCCAGCAGAGAAATCGGGACAGTAACTGAAGCTTTCTTT
TRBV19	-	TRBD1	TRBJ2-1	CASSRDRDGNEQFF	TGTGCCAGTAGTCGGGACAGGGACGGCAATGAGCAGTTCTTC
TRBV9	-	TRBD1	TRBJ1-1	CASSVAGQAAEAFF	TGTGCCAGCAGCGTAGCAGGACAGGCGGCAGAAGCTTTCTTT
TRBV15	-	TRBD1	TRBJ1-5	CATSREQGFSNQPQHF	TGTGCCACCAGCAGAGAACAGGGGTTTAGCAATCAGCCCCAGCATTTT